This TCR beta chain was recorded in a study of blood T cell repertoires in COVID-19. Across the whole study: Samples taken during acute and convalescent COVID-19 were collected in the United States, Italy and Spain. Nucleic acid was either cDNA or gDNA, and it came from T cells, B-cell-depleted T cells, or PBMCs.

Only in-frame clones appear in the TCRdb table, and some are missing; sequencing was by immunoSEQ multiplex PCR. This sample carries about 190,000 clones, around 83% of them seen once, and the ten largest clones take 20% to 25%. The CDR3 extends over 16 amino acids. With 4 bases removed from V and 5 bases from J, the gap between germline ends came to 20 bases. Germline values: CDR1 MGHRA, CDR2 YSYEKL. Clinical history reported by participants formed the basis on which cohorts were assigned. This TCR was sampled from a woman between 40 and 55 years old in a cohort exposed to, infected with or recovered from COVID-19 (not recorded which). J is TRBJ2-5 and V is TRBV4-1; tentative D call: TRBD2 (6 bases). Source material: PBMCs or T cells enriched from blood (not recorded which). CDR3 in DNA: TGCGCCAGCAGCCTACAAACCGGGACTCCGTGGGAGACCCAGTACTTC. Amino acid sequence: CASSLQTGTPWETQYF.